Detailed here is one T cell receptor (beta chain). Its antigen is as yet unknown. The primer mix had 60 Vbeta and 13 Jbeta primers. Generated by immunoSEQ multiplex PCR, the TCRdb table keeps only in-frame clones and is missing some. The sample holds some 170,000 clones, 60% to 80% seen once. This sample was included in a study of cytomegalovirus exposure and HLA in healthy donors. Study results and caveats: An ancestry cluster, one associated with Asian ancestry, reportedly showed fewer N-insertions than the 666-donor mean in a later analysis. In a later analysis, TCR beta V- and J-gene trimming was associated with a missense DCLRE1C variant. Presence/absence analyses treated sequencing depth as roughly uniform across donors. A later analysis linked around 15,000 TCR beta sequences to HLA alleles at 0.05 false discovery rate.

The CDR3 contains 13 residues. The V end lost 4 bases, the J end lost 11 bases, and 18 bases lay between the germline ends. CDR1 and CDR2 from the germline V gene are SGHAT and FQNNGV. This clonotype was obtained from a man in his forties or fifties in good health and CMV-seropositive. V usage is TRBV11-2 and J usage is TRBJ2-7; D is perhaps TRBD2 (5 bases). The sample consisted of PBMCs. DNA of the CDR3: TGTGCCAGCAGCTCCCGGGGTATTTTAAGGGAGTACTTC. Encoded protein: CASSSRGILREYF.